The entry below gives a single TCR beta chain sequence along with its context. Its antigen target is currently unknown. Base qualities are not provided; no much larger clone lies one nucleotide away. CDR1 GTSNPN and CDR2 SVGIG are derived from the germline V gene (reference sequence). The CDR3 runs 15 residues from the cysteine to the phenylalanine. The sequence is cut down to CDR3 DNA, 45 bases in frame from base 1. The germline V and J ends show losses of 0 bases and 7 bases respectively, and no gene match explains 7 bases of the junction. This specimen belongs to a study of Ad26.COV2.S vaccination and SARS-CoV-2 variants (dated by TCRdb to 2020 to 2022). Context from the whole study: Donors in the vaccine arm were drawn from COV1001, a phase I-IIa trial of Ad26.COV2.S in healthy adults that was multicentre, randomized, double-blind and placebo-controlled. Ad26.COV2.S was given intramuscularly at 5x10^10 or 1x10^11 viral particles, as a single shot or as two shots 56 days apart. TCRbeta repertoire sequencing served as the tool for gauging how specific and how broad the SARS-CoV-2-reactive T cell receptors were following Ad26.COV2.S vaccination. A total of 32 samples were included in the TCR-sequenced set, comprising around 19 Ad26.COV2.S vaccine recipients, 5 placebo recipients and 8 SARS-CoV-2 convalescent individuals. Trial participants were randomized into five groups of five, in which low-dose or high-dose Ad26.COV2.S was given once or twice, or placebo was given on both occasions. Blinding of investigators to trial group allocation was maintained during experiments and outcome assessment. Findings and caveats that apply to the study as a whole: Compared with placebo recipients, Ad26.COV2.S recipients showed higher spike-specific TCR breadth (P = 0.0014). Substantial breadth of spike-specific CD8+ and CD4+ T cell responses was reported after vaccination. The study was not powered to compare responses between vaccine doses or regimens. Vaccine and placebo recipients had comparable non-spike TCR breadth, which fits with the vaccine containing only spike. According to the authors, total T cell responses may have been underestimated by the TCR breadth and depth analyses.

The sample's treatment or condition label, in plain terms: roughly 18 received Ad26.COV2.S at low or high dose, single or two shots; about 5 received placebo; per-sample allocation not given. Repertoires of vaccine and placebo recipients were sequenced from samples taken on day 63 after the first injection. Between 29 July and 7 August 2020, Cohort 1b enrolled 20 to 30 adults aged 18-55 years at one site in Boston, USA. Ad26.COV2.S was a replication-incompetent adenovirus type 26 vector expressing a prefusion-stabilized SARS-CoV-2 spike protein from the original Wuhan strain. The immunoSEQ Assay was used to sequence TCRbeta CDR3 regions. After extraction, genomic DNA underwent amplification by bias-controlled multiplex PCR, followed by high-throughput sequencing. On the authors' methods: Collapsing and filtering of sequences were performed to quantify the absolute abundance of each unique TCRbeta CDR3 region. T cell fraction was estimated by normalization of TCRbeta template counts to usable DNA, with usable DNA being measured through amplification of reference genes present in all nucleated cells. Repertoire TCRs were annotated as SARS-CoV-2-specific when V gene, CDR3 amino acid sequence and J gene were exactly matched to a known reactive TCR set. The reference SARS-CoV-2 TCR set was derived from MIRA and filtered for enrichment in COVID-19-positive ImmuneCODE repertoires, a step that removed public or cross-reactive TCRs. Using the MIRA antigens, annotated TCRs were further analysed by specific ORF or by position within an ORF. Depth was the summed frequency of annotated unique rearrangements, while breadth was defined as annotated unique rearrangements over total unique productive rearrangements. Two-sided Wilcoxon rank-sum tests were applied when comparing TCR breadth between groups. This is the immuneACCESS table as TCRdb keeps it, with only in-frame sequences that have V and J called. A part of the clones is gone; compared with another copy, unresolved V genes explain less than half, and the rest is unexplained. V, J and clone size derive from that table, while D and trimming were established from the DNA sequence. The sample profile shows about 430,000 clones; around nine tenths of them were found once. Over 9% of the sample is in the top ten clones.

The chain is made from TRBV30 and TRBJ2-3; the junction holds 10 bases that match TRBD2. This clonotype was obtained from a person between 18 and 65 years old who received the Ad26.COV2.S COVID-19 vaccine or a placebo. The sequencing used peripheral blood, collected in a trial of Ad26.COV2.S vaccine versus placebo. The base sequence is TGTGCCTGGAGTGTATCTAGCGGGAGTTTTTATACGCAGTATTTT. Translated, it gives CAWSVSSGSFYTQYF.